This is a list of T cell receptor beta chains from one sample in a study of blood T cells in healthy people across ages. TCRdb reanalysed the 5' RACE reads using MiXCR and keeps one entry per CDR3 protein. This table holds about 640,000 distinct CDR3 sequences, 58% found once. The sequencing input was blood. All receptors come from a man aged 55 to 70 in good health. Each CDR3 is given with its conserved first and last residue. D genes are given only for firm matches. Not every row has a clone size; where given, it reads once, few, many or a size class.

-	TRBJ1-2	-	TRBV20-1	TGCAGTGCTAGAGATAGCGCCCGAAAATTAAACTATGGCTACACCTTC	CSARDSARKLNYGYTF
-	TRBJ2-5	few	TRBV28	TGTGCCAGCAGCAAAGCGGGTTACCAAGAGACCCAGTACTTC	CASSKAGYQETQYF
-	TRBJ2-1	-	TRBV6-6	TGTGCCAGCAGGTCTCAAGGGTCGGGTGGAGCTTACAATGAGCAGTTCTTC	CASRSQGSGGAYNEQFF
TRBD1	TRBJ1-4	-	TRBV6-1	TGTGCCAGCAGTGACGGACAGGGACGAGCGAGGAAACTGTTTTTT	CASSDGQGRARKLFF
TRBD2	TRBJ2-5	-	TRBV3-1	TGTGCCAGCAGCCAAGATCTAACGGGGGGGCGAGAGACCCAGTACTTC	CASSQDLTGGRETQYF
-	TRBJ2-5	-	TRBV20-1	TGCAGTGCCGCGGCTAGCGTCGGAGAGACCCAGTACTTC	CSAAASVGETQYF
-	TRBJ1-6	few	TRBV5-1	TGCGCCAGCAGCCCAGGGAGCTCCTATAATTCACCCCTCCACTTT	CASSPGSSYNSPLHF
TRBD1	TRBJ2-1	few	TRBV20-1	TGCAGTGCTAGGGGGACAGGGGGCTTCATCAATGAGCAGTTCTTC	CSARGTGGFINEQFF
-	TRBJ2-5	few	TRBV20-1	TGCAGTGCTCACCGACCTAGCGACGGCCAGTACTTC	CSAHRPSDGQYF
TRBD1	TRBJ1-2	-	TRBV9	TGTGCCAGCAGGGGACAGTCACTCTATGGCTACACCTTC	CASRGQSLYGYTF
-	TRBJ2-7	-	TRBV20-1	TGCAGTGCTTTAGTCTTCGGGAGCGAGCAGTACTTC	CSALVFGSEQYF
-	TRBJ2-3	-	TRBV20-1	TGCAGTTTCTCCCCTCGGCGGAGCACAGATACGCAGTATTTT	CSFSPRRSTDTQYF
-	TRBJ1-1	few	TRBV4-1	TGCGCCAGCAGCCAAGAGGAGGGTTTTGAAGCTTTCTTT	CASSQEEGFEAFF
-	TRBJ2-1	-	TRBV2	TGTGCCAGCGATAAGTACAATGAGCAGTTCTTC	CASDKYNEQFF
-	TRBJ1-5	few	TRBV6-5	TGTGCCAGCAGTTCCTTGATCGGGGCGGGCAATCAGCCCCAGCATTTT	CASSSLIGAGNQPQHF
-	TRBJ2-2	-	TRBV20-1	TGCAGTGCTGTTACTCACGGATACGATGTCGGGGAGCTGTTTTTT	CSAVTHGYDVGELFF
-	TRBJ1-5	once	TRBV18	TGTGCCAGCTCACCAAGGGGATTGGATCAGCCCCAGCATTTT	CASSPRGLDQPQHF